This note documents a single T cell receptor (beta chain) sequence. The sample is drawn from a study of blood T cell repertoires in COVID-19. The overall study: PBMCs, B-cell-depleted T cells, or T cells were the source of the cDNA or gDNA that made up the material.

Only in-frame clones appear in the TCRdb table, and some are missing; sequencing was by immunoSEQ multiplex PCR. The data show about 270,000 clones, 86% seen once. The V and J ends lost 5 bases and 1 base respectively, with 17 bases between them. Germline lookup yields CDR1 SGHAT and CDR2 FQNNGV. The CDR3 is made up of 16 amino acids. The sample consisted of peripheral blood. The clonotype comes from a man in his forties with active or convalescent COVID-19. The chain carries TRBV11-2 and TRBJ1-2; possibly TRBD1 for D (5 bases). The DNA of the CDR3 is TGTGCCAGCAGCAAGACAGTGGATACCTTTAACTATGGCTACACCTTC. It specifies CASSKTVDTFNYGYTF.